Sequencing of this TCR beta chain was carried out in a study of blood T cell repertoires in COVID-19. As handled by the study authors: From reference gene primer amplification, estimates of nucleated cell counts were derived. Repertoires were generated with immunoSEQ multiplex PCR, while TCRdb's copy carries only in-frame clones and drops some. V and J calls and clone size come straight from that table; D and trimming were deduced from the DNA. The sample carries under 250,000 clones, about 83% recorded once. Trimming stripped 0 bases from V and 2 bases from J, with 9 bases between. The CDR3 length is 14 residues. Germline assignment: CDR1 SGHRS and CDR2 YFSETQ.

This TCR derives from a man in his thirties or forties who had recovered from COVID-19. The V call is TRBV5-1, the J call TRBJ2-7, with D maybe TRBD1 (6 bases). Input material: peripheral blood. CDR3 sequence (DNA): TGCGCCAGCAGCTTGGCATCAGGGGCCTACGAGCAGTACTTC. The encoded protein is CASSLASGAYEQYF.